Listed here are 24 T cell receptor beta chains from one sample, sequenced in a study of Ad26.COV2.S vaccination and SARS-CoV-2 variants. The protocol was immunoSEQ multiplex PCR, while the TCRdb copy is restricted to in-frame clones and leaves out a portion. This table holds more than 150,000 clones, 87% found once. Source: peripheral blood, taken after recovery from COVID-19. Source of these receptors: a human donor who had recovered from COVID-19.

This sequence joins TRBV6-5 and TRBJ2-7, with 8 bases that match TRBD2. Germline CDR1 reads MNHEY; CDR2 reads SVGAGI. J was trimmed by 4 bases and V by 5 bases; bases with no gene match: 7. There are 14 residues in the CDR3. The CDR3: CASSPGLARYEQYF. Written as DNA, the CDR3 is TGTGCCAGCAGTCCCGGACTAGCCCGGTACGAGCAGTACTTC.

This rearrangement joins TRBV29-1 to TRBJ2-5, with a weak D call TRBD1 (6 bases). Per the germline V gene, CDR1 is SQVTM and CDR2 is ANQGSEA. Trimming cost V 3 bases and J 5 bases, with 13 bases left between them. This CDR3 contains 13 residues. This CDR3 reads CSVESGASETQYF. CDR3 DNA: TGCAGCGTTGAGTCAGGGGCTTCGGAGACCCAGTACTTC. The full variable domain, in which reference TRBV29-1 and TRBJ2-5 provide the parts outside the CDR3, is SAVISQKPSRDICQRGTSLTIQCQVDSQVTMMFWYRQQPGQSLTLIATANQGSEATYESGFVIDKFPISRPNLTFSTLTVSNMSPEDSSIYLCSVESGASETQYFGPGTRLLVL.

This clone has just a few counts. The V and J genes are TRBV15 and TRBJ2-7; the match to TRBD1 covers 7 bases. The CDR3 has 18 residues. V was pared by 0 bases and J by 3 bases, with 14 bases of the junction left unmatched. Germline CDR1 is LNHNV and CDR2 is YYDKDF (reference sequence). The CDR3 loop reads CATSRDAPTSTGDYEQYF. The CDR3 nucleotides are TGTGCCACCAGCAGAGATGCCCCCACCTCCACAGGGGACTACGAGCAGTACTTC.

The chain carries TRBV2 and TRBJ1-1; D possibly corresponds to TRBD1 (5 bases). The CDR3 is 14 residues long. V gave up 6 bases and J gave up 5 bases, with 16 bases separating them. Germline CDR1 SNHLY, CDR2 FYNNEI. CDR3 loop: CASSNGGDRTEAFF. The CDR3 DNA sequence: TGTGCCAGCAGCAATGGGGGGGATAGGACTGAAGCTTTCTTT.

CDR3 bases: TGTGCCAGCAGCTTGCTACTAGCGGGACTCTACAATGAGCAGTTCTTC. It yields the protein CASSLLLAGLYNEQFF. V and J are TRBV5-6 and TRBJ2-1; 10 bases agree with TRBD2. Per germline, CDR1 SGHDT and CDR2 YYEEEE. The V and J ends lost 1 base and 3 bases, in that order; junction bases with no gene match: 4. The CDR3 loop spans 16 amino acids.

This chain uses TRBV14 with TRBJ2-7; D unresolved. With 6 bases removed from V and 2 bases from J, the gap between germline ends came to 2 bases. CDR3 size: 10 residues. Germline V CDR1 and CDR2: SGHDN, FVKESK. The CDR3 coding sequence is TGTGCCAGCAGGCCCTACGAGCAGTACTTC. Residues: CASRPYEQYF.

The chain uses TRBV18 and TRBJ2-2; tentatively, D is TRBD1 (5 bases). V lost 0 bases, J lost 4 bases, and 12 bases lay in between. Germline V gene sequence: CDR1 KGHSH, CDR2 LQKENI. This CDR3 comprises 16 residues. The CDR3 DNA reads as TGTGCCAGCTCACCACCAAGGGGATTCGGCACCGGGGAGCTGTTTTTT. Translation: CASSPPRGFGTGELFF. The full variable domain, with the rest looked up from reference TRBV18 and TRBJ2-2, is NAGVMQNPRHLVRRRGQEARLRCSPMKGHSHVYWYRQLPEEGLKFMVYLQKENIIDESGMPKERFSAEFPKEGPSILRIQQVVRGDSAAYFCASSPPRGFGTGELFFGEGSRLTVL.

V usage is TRBV7-9 and J usage is TRBJ2-3, with TRBD2 matching over 7 bases. Germline V gene data show CDR1 as SEHNR and CDR2 as FQNEAQ (reference sequence). The CDR3 contains 15 residues. The ends lost 2 bases at V and 0 bases at J; junction bases unmatched: 2. Here the CDR3 DNA reads TGTGCCAGCAGCTTAAGTAGCGGGAGCACAGATACGCAGTATTTT. Its protein product is CASSLSSGSTDTQYF.

J is TRBJ1-5 and V is TRBV27, with TRBD1 matching over 7 bases. Germline CDR1 and CDR2: MNHEY and SMNVEV (reference sequence). V lost 6 bases, J lost 0 bases, and 2 bases stayed unmatched. This CDR3 region has 14 residues. The CDR3: CASRQGYSNQPQHF. The CDR3 DNA reads as TGTGCCAGCAGACAGGGGTATAGCAATCAGCCCCAGCATTTT.

This chain connects TRBV28 to TRBJ1-5, with 7 bases fitting TRBD1. The CDR3 is 13 residues long. Per the germline V gene, CDR1 is MDHEN and CDR2 is SYDVKM. Germline trimming cut 6 bases from V and 2 bases from J; bases unmatched to any gene: 1. The CDR3 DNA is TGTGCCAGCAGAGGACAGGGCAATCAGCCCCAGCATTTT. It specifies CASRGQGNQPQHF. The full variable domain, with the rest looked up from reference TRBV28 and TRBJ1-5, is DVKVTQSSRYLVKRTGEKVFLECVQDMDHENMFWYRQDPGLGLRLIYFSYDVKMKEKGDIPEGYSVSREKKERFSLILESASTNQTSMYLCASRGQGNQPQHFGDGTRLSIL.

The chain recombines TRBV30 with TRBJ1-2; D uncertain. V gave up 0 bases and J gave up 9 bases, with 11 bases separating them. Germline V gene sequence: CDR1 GTSNPN, CDR2 SVGIG (reference sequence). The CDR3 has 12 residues. CDR3 coding DNA: TGTGCCTGGAGTGTATTATCAAAAAGCTACACCTTC. It translates to CAWSVLSKSYTF.

In this sample, this clone turned up once. The rearrangement joins TRBV11-2 to TRBJ2-3, with D uncertain. Germline CDR1 and CDR2: SGHAT and FQNNGV. Deletions cut 6 bases from V and 6 bases from J, with 10 bases between. This CDR3 spans 12 amino acids. CDR3 sequence (DNA): TGTGCCAGCAGACTCCCATATGATACGCAGTATTTT. It specifies CASRLPYDTQYF.

This clone occurred a few times. V gene TRBV5-4 combines with J gene TRBJ1-6, with a tentative D call TRBD1 (6 bases). The germline CDR1 and CDR2 sequences are SGHNT and YYREEE (reference sequence). Trimming left V 4 bases short and J 14 bases short, with 19 bases between. The CDR3 is 14 amino acids. CDR3 sequence: CASSHTDSSGSLHF. CDR3 DNA: TGTGCCAGCAGCCATACGGACAGCAGCGGGTCCCTCCACTTT.

The gene calls are TRBV6-6 and TRBJ2-7; 8 bases fit TRBD2. Per the germline V gene, CDR1 is MNHNY and CDR2 is SVGAGI (reference sequence). The CDR3 length is 15 residues. V was clipped by 2 bases and J by 7 bases; unmatched bases: 10. Here the CDR3 DNA reads TGTGCCAGCAGTTACGTAGCGGGGAATCCAGGGGAGCAGTACTTC. Translation: CASSYVAGNPGEQYF.

The V call is TRBV19, the J call TRBJ2-1; D not certain. V was clipped by 5 bases and J by 0 bases, with 8 bases between them. Germline-derived CDR1 and CDR2 are LNHDA and SQIVND (reference sequence). CDR3 length equals 14 residues. The CDR3 loop is CASSGSSSYNEQFF. CDR3 in DNA: TGTGCCAGTAGTGGTTCGAGCTCCTACAATGAGCAGTTCTTC.

This chain joins TRBV3-1 (or the pseudogene TRBV3-2) and TRBJ1-6; TRBD1 agrees at 10 bases. Germline V CDR1 and CDR2: LGHDT, YNNKEL (reference sequence). The CDR3 length is 17 residues. Unmatched junction bases numbered 10, after V lost 4 bases and J lost 7 bases. As DNA, the CDR3 is TGTGCCAGCAGCCGTGGACAGGGGGTCGAATGGAATTCACCCCTCCACTTT. This sequence encodes CASSRGQGVEWNSPLHF.

This chain joins TRBV21-1 and TRBJ2-1; the tabulated D call, TRBD2, remains unverified against the DNA. TRBV21-1 is a recognized pseudogene. The CDR3 length is 19 residues. The CDR3: CASSKKTSGIAIPYNEQFF. Written as DNA, the CDR3 is TGTGCCAGCAGTAAGAAGACTAGCGGGATCGCCATACCCTACAATGAGCAGTTCTTC.

The genes are TRBV12-5 and TRBJ1-2; D call uncertain. Trimming stripped 7 bases from V and 1 base from J, with 10 bases between. The CDR3 runs 13 residues. Germline CDR1 and CDR2: LGHNT and FRNRAP. The CDR3 DNA reads TGTGCTAGTGCCCTCGACGATAACTATGGCTACACCTTC. Its protein product is CASALDDNYGYTF. Together with reference TRBV12-5 and TRBJ1-2, the CDR3 gives the full variable domain: DARVTQTPRHKVTEMGQEVTMRCQPILGHNTVFWYRQTMMQGLELLAYFRNRAPLDDSGMPKDRFSAEMPDATLATLKIQPSEPRDSAVYFCASALDDNYGYTFGSGTRLTVV.

CDR3 protein: CASSDRVSVTEAFF. The CDR3 DNA follows: TGCGCCAGCAGCGACAGGGTTTCGGTCACTGAAGCTTTCTTT. The chain combines TRBV5-1 with TRBJ1-1; 7 positions agree with TRBD1. The germline CDR1 and CDR2 sequences are SGHRS and YFSETQ. The CDR3 has 14 residues. J lost 4 bases, V lost 4 bases, and 7 bases had no gene match. Supplemented by reference TRBV5-1 and TRBJ1-1, the full variable domain reads KAGVTQTPRYLIKTRGQQVTLSCSPISGHRSVSWYQQTPGQGLQFLFEYFSETQRNKGNFPGRFSGRQFSNSRSEMNVSTLELGDSALYLCASSDRVSVTEAFFGQGTRLTVV.

The chain links TRBV5-1 to TRBJ1-2; a weak D match, TRBD1 (5 bases). Germline CDR1 SGHRS, CDR2 YFSETQ. CDR3 size: 15 residues. The ends were cut back, 4 bases at V and 8 bases at J, with 21 bases in the middle. In nucleotides, the CDR3 is TGCGCCAGCAGCCCAATAGACAGCGGGACCTGGGGCTACACCTTC. Protein: CASSPIDSGTWGYTF.

The chain has TRBV18 and TRBJ2-5; D possibly corresponds to TRBD1 (6 bases). From germline, CDR1 is KGHSH and CDR2 LQKENI. The CDR3 runs 14 residues. The V and J ends lost 3 bases and 4 bases respectively, with 12 bases between them. CDR3 protein: CASSPAGVGETQYF. In nucleotides, the CDR3 is TGTGCCAGCTCACCGGCAGGGGTGGGAGAGACCCAGTACTTC. The full variable domain, with the rest looked up from reference TRBV18 and TRBJ2-5, is NAGVMQNPRHLVRRRGQEARLRCSPMKGHSHVYWYRQLPEEGLKFMVYLQKENIIDESGMPKERFSAEFPKEGPSILRIQQVVRGDSAAYFCASSPAGVGETQYFGPGTRLLVL.

V and J are TRBV9 and TRBJ2-3; D ambiguous. The CDR3 covers 13 residues. Germline CDR1 SGDLS, CDR2 YYNGEE. The germline V and J ends were trimmed by 1 base and 1 base, with 4 bases remaining between them. The DNA of the CDR3 is TGTGCCAGCAGCGTACAGGGCACAGATACGCAGTATTTT. Protein product: CASSVQGTDTQYF.

In regard to this clone: The junction differs from germline at one of its ends, possibly a read error. This chain connects TRBV3-1 (or the pseudogene TRBV3-2) to TRBJ1-4; 7 positions match TRBD1. This CDR3 is 12 amino acids long. From germline, CDR1 is LGHDT and CDR2 YNNKEL (reference sequence). DNA of the CDR3: TGTGCCAGCAGCCAAGCCCCAGACAGGGTCCTTTTT. Translating it yields CASSQAPDRVLF.

The chain links TRBV19 to TRBJ1-1; no clear D gene. Germline V gene lookup returns CDR1 LNHDA and CDR2 SQIVND (reference sequence). The CDR3 has 14 amino acids. V dropped 6 bases and J dropped 0 bases, with 11 bases sitting between them. The DNA for the CDR3 is TGTGCCAGTAGCCCCCTTGTTGTGAACACTGAAGCTTTCTTT. Residues: CASSPLVVNTEAFF.